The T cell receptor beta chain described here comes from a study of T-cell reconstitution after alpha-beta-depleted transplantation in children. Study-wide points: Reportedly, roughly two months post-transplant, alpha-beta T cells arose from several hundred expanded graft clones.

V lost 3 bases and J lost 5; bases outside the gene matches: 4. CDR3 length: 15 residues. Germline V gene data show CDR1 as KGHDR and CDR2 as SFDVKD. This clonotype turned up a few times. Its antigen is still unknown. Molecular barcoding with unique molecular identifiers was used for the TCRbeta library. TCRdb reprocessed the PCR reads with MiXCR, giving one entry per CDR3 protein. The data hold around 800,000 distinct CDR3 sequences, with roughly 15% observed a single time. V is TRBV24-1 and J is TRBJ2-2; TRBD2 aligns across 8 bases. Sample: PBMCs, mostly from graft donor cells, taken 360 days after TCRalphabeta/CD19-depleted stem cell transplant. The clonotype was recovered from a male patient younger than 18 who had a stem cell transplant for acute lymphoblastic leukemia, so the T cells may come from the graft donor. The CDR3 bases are TGTGCCACCAGTGATCCCACGGGAGGGACCGGGGAGCTGTTTTTT. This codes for CATSDPTGGTGELFF.